The source of this T cell receptor beta chain is a study of T cell repertoires in cytomegalovirus infection. Study background: It can be stated that public TCR beta signatures indicated CMV infection as well as a matching HLA type. Overall study findings and caveats: Pooled public TCR beta family frequency picked out CMV carriers with the relevant HLA. In two of eight donors, the top clonotype was HLA-C-restricted CMV-specific.

Comment on this clonotype: Antigen: not known.

TCRdb fed the reads into MiXCR, producing one record per CDR3 protein. The sample records some 600,000 distinct CDR3 sequences, 24% being singletons. The CDR3 is 14 amino acids. V trimming: 4 bases; J trimming: 5 bases; junction bases outside the gene matches: 4. Germline CDR1 is MNHEY and CDR2 is SVGAGI. This TCR came from a human donor in good health (CMV status not recorded). Some clones in this sample may be carry-over from other donors' samples. This sequence joins TRBV6-5 and TRBJ2-5, with 10 bases that match TRBD2. The sequenced sample consisted of CD8+ T cells from PBMCs. CDR3 bases: TGTGCCAGCAGTTTTGGACTAGCGGCGGAGACCCAGTACTTC. Translation gives CASSFGLAAETQYF.